The 22 T cell receptor beta chains listed next were all sequenced from one sample in a study of blood T cell repertoires in COVID-19. Here immunoSEQ multiplex PCR was the method, and the copy in TCRdb shows in-frame clones only, minus some. The sample includes about 410,000 clones, about 90% of them seen just once. Sample: PBMCs or T cells enriched from blood (not recorded which). The receptor set was obtained from a man between 18 and 35 years old who had recovered from COVID-19.

The chain joins TRBV3-1 (or the pseudogene TRBV3-2) to TRBJ1-2; 7 bases map to TRBD1. Trimming removed 1 base from V and 4 bases from J; junction bases left unmatched: 6. The germline gives CDR1 LGHDT, CDR2 YNNKEL (reference sequence). CDR3 size: 15 residues. CDR3 DNA sequence: TGTGCCAGCAGCCAAGGGAGACAGGGATCCTATGGCTACACCTTC. Translating it yields CASSQGRQGSYGYTF.

The chain links TRBV3-1 (or the pseudogene TRBV3-2) to TRBJ1-3; a possible D gene is TRBD1 (5 bases). V shed 4 bases and J shed 0 bases, with 10 bases lying between them. CDR3 length equals 15 residues. In germline, CDR1 is LGHDT, CDR2 YNNKEL (reference sequence). The CDR3 coding sequence is TGTGCCAGCAGCCGGACACTGGACTCTGGAAACACCATATATTTT. This sequence encodes CASSRTLDSGNTIYF.

This chain uses TRBV10-3 with TRBJ2-3; D is possibly TRBD2 (7 bases). This CDR3 is 16 amino acids long. CDR1 ENHRY and CDR2 SYGVKD come from the germline V gene. Trimming took 1 base from V and 0 from J, leaving 11 bases between them. Here the CDR3 DNA reads TGTGCCATCAGTGAGTGGGGGGGCTCTAGCACAGATACGCAGTATTTT. Its translation: CAISEWGGSSTDTQYF.

This sequence joins TRBV3-1 (or the pseudogene TRBV3-2) and TRBJ2-1; tentatively, D is TRBD2 (6 bases). Germline CDR1 reads LGHDT; CDR2 reads YNNKEL (reference sequence). The CDR3 extends over 15 amino acids. With 4 bases removed from V and 2 bases from J, the gap between germline ends came to 12 bases. The CDR3 loop is CASSPRGGTYNEQFF. In nucleotides, the CDR3 is TGTGCCAGCAGCCCTCGGGGCGGGACCTACAATGAGCAGTTCTTC.

In this sample, this clone turned up a few times. The V and J genes are TRBV6-5 and TRBJ1-1; no reliable D call. The CDR3 covers 13 residues. Trimming cost V 7 bases and J 3 bases, with 12 bases left between them. Germline lookup yields CDR1 MNHEY and CDR2 SVGAGI. The CDR3 nucleotides read TGTGCCAGCAAGGCCCACCAGGACACTGAAGCTTTCTTT. Translated, it gives CASKAHQDTEAFF.

The CDR3 sequence is CASSQTGEDEAFF. For the CDR3, the DNA is TGTGCCAGCAGCCAAACAGGGGAGGATGAAGCTTTCTTT. The chain combines TRBV12-3 or TRBV12-4 with TRBJ1-1; 7 nucleotides line up with TRBD1. The ends lost 6 bases at V and 7 bases at J; junction bases unmatched: 8. The CDR3 is 13 residues long.

This rearrangement joins TRBV15 to TRBJ2-7, with TRBD1 as a possible D gene (6 bases). This CDR3 region has 16 residues. Germline V gene lookup returns CDR1 LNHNV and CDR2 YYDKDF (reference sequence). V was trimmed by 0 bases and J by 7 bases, leaving 19 bases between them. The CDR3 nucleotides are TGTGCCACCAGCAGAGATTTAGGGCAGGGGAAGGTGGAGCAGTACTTC. It specifies CATSRDLGQGKVEQYF.

Regarding this clone: Other DNA sequences in the same sample also yield this CDR3. The J gene is TRBJ1-1, the V gene TRBV2, with 8 bases that match TRBD1. CDR1 is SNHLY and CDR2 is FYNNEI in the germline V gene. The J segment lost 8 bases and the V segment lost 7 bases, leaving 3 bases of the junction unmatched. CDR3 length: 11 amino acids. CDR3 in DNA: TGTGCCAGCAACCAGGGGGCGGAAGCTTTCTTT. Its protein is CASNQGAEAFF.

The V call is TRBV18, the J call TRBJ1-2; the D gene is possibly TRBD1 (6 bases). The germline gives CDR1 KGHSH, CDR2 LQKENI. The V end was cut by 3 bases, the J end by 4 bases, with 15 bases between. The CDR3 sequence is 15 residues long. CDR3 bases: TGTGCCAGCTCACCGGCTGGGGCAGGGGTCTATGGCTACACCTTC. As protein: CASSPAGAGVYGYTF. The full variable domain, rest sourced from reference TRBV18 and TRBJ1-2, is NAGVMQNPRHLVRRRGQEARLRCSPMKGHSHVYWYRQLPEEGLKFMVYLQKENIIDESGMPKERFSAEFPKEGPSILRIQQVVRGDSAAYFCASSPAGAGVYGYTFGSGTRLTVV.

In nucleotides, the CDR3 is TGCAGCGTTGTAATTGAGGGGGCTCGGGGTAAACTGTTTTTT. As protein: CSVVIEGARGKLFF. This chain connects TRBV29-1 to TRBJ1-4; 7 positions agree with TRBD1. This CDR3 is 14 amino acids long. J lost 11 bases, V lost 4 bases, and 13 bases had no gene match. Germline V gene data show CDR1 as SQVTM and CDR2 as ANQGSEA.

The chain combines TRBV11-2 with TRBJ1-6; 8 nucleotides line up with TRBD1. Looked up from germline, CDR1 is SGHAT and CDR2 is FQNNGV. This CDR3 is built from 14 residues. Unmatched junction bases numbered 3, after V lost 5 bases and J lost 6 bases. In DNA form, the CDR3 reads TGTGCCAGCAGCAAGACAGGGGTTAATTCACCCCTCCACTTT. Amino acids: CASSKTGVNSPLHF.

This chain connects TRBV6-5 to TRBJ2-7, with D possibly being TRBD1 (6 bases). The CDR3 has 15 amino acids. Germline assignment: CDR1 MNHEY and CDR2 SVGAGI. V was cut by 0 bases and J by 3 bases, with 12 bases left in between. The CDR3 loop is CASSYSVTGYYEQYF. CDR3 nucleotide sequence: TGTGCCAGCAGTTACTCCGTAACAGGGTACTACGAGCAGTACTTC.

This chain connects TRBV7-2 to TRBJ1-3, with D possibly being TRBD1 (5 bases). Germline V gene data show CDR1 as SGHTA and CDR2 as FQGNSA. Trimming shortened V by 5 bases and J by 0 bases, and 17 bases separated the two germline ends. The CDR3 is made up of 17 amino acids. CDR3 bases: TGTGCCAGCAGCCCAAGACAGATCCTTTTCTCTGGAAACACCATATATTTT. Translation gives CASSPRQILFSGNTIYF.

This clone has just a few counts. J is TRBJ1-2 and V is TRBV27; 7 bases agree with TRBD1. The V and J ends lost 3 bases and 5 bases, in that order; junction bases with no gene match: 15. This CDR3 region has 17 residues. In germline, CDR1 is MNHEY, CDR2 SMNVEV (reference sequence). The CDR3, as DNA: TGTGCCAGCAGTTTGTACGGGACAGAGGCCAGATCTTATGGCTACACCTTC. Encoded protein: CASSLYGTEARSYGYTF.

This CDR3 reads CASSLGGGKTGANVLTF. In nucleotides, the CDR3 is TGTGCCAGCAGCTTAGGGGGCGGGAAAACTGGGGCCAACGTCCTGACTTTC. The chain is built from TRBV7-8 and TRBJ2-6; D is possibly TRBD2 (6 bases). The CDR3 spans 17 residues. CDR1 and CDR2 (germline): SGHVS, FQNEAQ. The germline V and J ends were trimmed by 1 base and 2 bases, with 12 bases remaining between them.

This chain connects TRBV6-1 to TRBJ2-2; 7 nucleotides match TRBD1. The CDR3 is made up of 15 amino acids. Germline V lookup: CDR1 MNHNS, CDR2 SASEGT. V shed 1 base, J shed 4 bases, and the junction held 3 bases outside the gene matches. As DNA, the CDR3 is TGTGCCAGCAGTGAAGACGCAGGGGGCACCGGGGAGCTGTTTTTT. Amino acid sequence: CASSEDAGGTGELFF.

The chain is built from TRBV7-2 and TRBJ1-3; TRBD1 is a possible D gene (6 bases). CDR3 size: 15 residues. Germline values: CDR1 SGHTA, CDR2 FQGNSA. The V end lost 5 bases, the J end lost 3 bases, and 14 bases lay between the germline ends. CDR3 loop: CASSPRDTIGNTIYF. Here the CDR3 DNA reads TGTGCCAGCAGCCCCCGGGACACAATTGGAAACACCATATATTTT.

The rearrangement uses TRBV7-9 and TRBJ2-3, with TRBD2 matching over 11 bases. The ends lost 5 bases at V and 2 bases at J; junction bases unmatched: 6. The germline gives CDR1 SEHNR, CDR2 FQNEAQ (reference sequence). The CDR3 is made up of 16 amino acids. The CDR3 sequence is CASSLGLAEATDTQYF. CDR3 DNA: TGTGCCAGCAGCCTGGGACTAGCGGAGGCCACAGATACGCAGTATTTT.

This chain uses TRBV5-1 with TRBJ1-6; TRBD1 is a possible D gene (6 bases). V was shortened by 2 bases and J by 0 bases, with 12 bases between the two germline ends. This CDR3 has 17 residues. Germline V gives CDR1 SGHRS, CDR2 YFSETQ. The CDR3 loop is CASSLDRTSSYNSPLHF. The CDR3 nucleotides read TGCGCCAGCAGCTTAGACAGGACCAGCTCCTATAATTCACCCCTCCACTTT. The full variable domain, with the rest looked up from reference TRBV5-1 and TRBJ1-6, is KAGVTQTPRYLIKTRGQQVTLSCSPISGHRSVSWYQQTPGQGLQFLFEYFSETQRNKGNFPGRFSGRQFSNSRSEMNVSTLELGDSALYLCASSLDRTSSYNSPLHFGNGTRLTVT.

The chain links TRBV10-3 to TRBJ1-1, with a possible D match to TRBD1 (6 bases). The V gene's germline CDR1 is ENHRY and CDR2 SYGVKD. The V gene lost 5 bases and the J gene lost 2 bases, with 9 bases spanning the gap. The CDR3 spans 13 residues. The CDR3 nucleotides are TGTGCCATCAGTCTGGACAGAAACACTGAAGCTTTCTTT. It is translated as CAISLDRNTEAFF.

The chain joins TRBV5-6 to TRBJ2-1; maybe TRBD2 (6 bases). CDR3 length equals 12 residues. Germline V lookup: CDR1 SGHDT, CDR2 YYEEEE. The V end was cut by 0 bases, the J end by 10 bases, with 8 bases between. For the CDR3, the DNA is TGTGCCAGCAGCTTGGCCGCGGGAGAGCAGTTCTTC. Its protein is CASSLAAGEQFF.

The gene calls are TRBV2 and TRBJ1-4; TRBD1 matches at 10 bases. Losses at the gene ends were 6 bases for V and 4 bases for J; bases not matched to a gene: 8. Germline loops: CDR1 SNHLY, CDR2 FYNNEI. This CDR3 comprises 16 residues. The CDR3 sequence: CASRRDRGPVNEKLFF. For the CDR3, the DNA is TGTGCCAGCAGGAGGGACAGGGGCCCCGTTAATGAAAAACTGTTTTTT.